These 19 T cell receptor beta chains share one sample of origin, sequenced in a study of monozygotic twins with cystic fibrosis (dated by TCRdb to about 2021). Library preparation was by the immunoSEQ multiplex PCR assay. TCRdb stores this immuneACCESS table with in-frame sequences only. Part of the clones is absent; in the studies checked, under half of the shortfall reflects unresolved V genes, and no reason is known for the rest. The sample table shows fewer than 11,000 clones, and roughly 99.4% are seen once. Around 0.41% of the sample comes from the top ten. The sequenced sample consisted of blood. Source of these receptors: a man between 18 and 35 years old with cystic fibrosis.

The rearrangement links TRBV5-1 to TRBJ2-7, with TRBD2 as a possible D gene (6 bases). Trimming removed 3 bases at V and 0 bases at J, with 13 bases between. There are 15 residues in the CDR3. Germline assignment: CDR1 SGHRS and CDR2 YFSETQ. This CDR3 reads CASSSSRGISYEQYF. DNA of the CDR3: TGCGCCAGCAGCTCGTCCCGCGGGATCTCCTACGAGCAGTACTTC.

The V call is TRBV11-1, the J call TRBJ2-5; D is uncertain. Between the trimmed V and J ends, which lost 0 bases and 3 bases, there was a span of 11 bases. The CDR3 totals 15 residues. The germline V gene encodes CDR1 SGHAT and CDR2 FQDESV (reference sequence). The chain's CDR3 is CASSLATVGEETQYF. The CDR3 DNA reads TGTGCCAGCAGCTTAGCAACCGTTGGCGAAGAGACCCAGTACTTC.

The chain recombines TRBV7-3 with TRBJ2-1; weak D call: TRBD2 (6 bases). The CDR3 has 17 residues. Trimming cost V 3 bases and J 0 bases, with 15 bases left between them. Germline CDR1 is SGHTA and CDR2 is FQGTGA. The CDR3 DNA follows: TGTGCCAGCAGCTTGACTGGGACTCCCAGCTCCTACAATGAGCAGTTCTTC. It codes for CASSLTGTPSSYNEQFF.

This clone was seen only once. The V gene is TRBV5-8, the J gene TRBJ2-3; 16 bases are a match to TRBD2. This CDR3 region has 18 residues. V was pared by 2 bases and J by 5 bases, with 8 bases of the junction left unmatched. CDR1 and CDR2 (germline): SGHTS, YDEGEE. This CDR3 reads CASSFRGLAGGPGDTQYF. As DNA, the CDR3 is TGTGCCAGCAGCTTTAGGGGACTAGCGGGAGGGCCGGGAGATACGCAGTATTTT.

The V and J genes are TRBV6-1 and TRBJ1-5; TRBD1 matches 11 bases. CDR3 length: 13 residues. V gave up 8 bases and J gave up 5 bases; unmatched junction bases: 2. Germline V gene data show CDR1 as MNHNS and CDR2 as SASEGT. The CDR3 loop reads CASGQGADQPQHF. The CDR3, as DNA: TGTGCCAGCGGACAGGGGGCAGATCAGCCCCAGCATTTT.

The chain employs TRBV2 and TRBJ1-2; unclear D gene. Germline CDR1 is SNHLY and CDR2 is FYNNEI. Trimming removed 6 bases at V and 14 bases at J, with 16 bases between. CDR3 length equals 11 residues. CDR3: CASSPTEKFTF. The CDR3, as DNA: TGTGCCAGCAGCCCGACCGAGAAGTTTACCTTC.

This chain connects TRBV7-2 to TRBJ2-2; possibly TRBD2 for D (6 bases). Germline-derived CDR1 and CDR2 are SGHTA and FQGNSA. The CDR3 is 15 amino acids. V was shortened by 6 bases and J by 4 bases, with 15 bases between the two germline ends. CDR3 sequence: CASSNSGSITGELFF. The CDR3 bases are TGTGCCAGCAGTAACAGCGGGTCCATCACCGGGGAGCTGTTTTTT.

This chain uses TRBV2 with TRBJ2-7; 9 positions agree with TRBD2. V lost 8 bases to trimming and J lost 0 bases; unmatched junction nucleotides: 8. Per germline, CDR1 SNHLY and CDR2 FYNNEI. CDR3 size: 15 residues. CDR3 region: CASGTSGWSSYEQYF. The CDR3 DNA sequence: TGTGCCAGCGGCACTAGCGGGTGGAGCTCCTACGAGCAGTACTTC.

The chain employs TRBV5-6 and TRBJ2-7, with TRBD1 as a possible D gene (6 bases). Germline V CDR1 and CDR2: SGHDT, YYEEEE. V lost 0 bases, J lost 3 bases, and 10 bases lay in between. There are 14 residues in the CDR3. This CDR3 reads CASSLGSGVYEQYF. The CDR3 nucleotides read TGTGCCAGCAGCTTGGGTTCAGGGGTCTACGAGCAGTACTTC.

The V and J genes are TRBV6-5 and TRBJ2-1; D tentatively reads TRBD1 or TRBD2 (5 bases each). Deletions cut 7 bases from V and 6 bases from J, with 16 bases between. Germline assignment: CDR1 MNHEY and CDR2 SVGAGI. The CDR3 is 14 amino acids. CDR3: CASMKNGGANEQFF. Written as DNA, the CDR3 is TGTGCCAGCATGAAAAATGGGGGAGCCAATGAGCAGTTCTTC.

The V and J genes are TRBV7-2 and TRBJ2-5; 7 bases map to TRBD1. The J segment lost 9 bases and the V segment lost 4 bases, leaving 14 bases of the junction unmatched. Germline-derived CDR1 and CDR2 are SGHTA and FQGNSA. The CDR3 length is 15 residues. The CDR3 sequence is CASSSGQPRKGAQYF. The DNA of the CDR3 is TGTGCCAGCAGCTCGGGACAGCCACGAAAGGGGGCCCAGTACTTC.

The chain employs TRBV4-3 and TRBJ2-2; TRBD1 is a possible D gene (7 bases). The length of the CDR3 is 20 residues. From germline, CDR1 is LGHNA and CDR2 YSLEER. Trimming cost V 1 base and J 3 bases, with 24 bases left between them. CDR3 in amino acids: CASSQAMGAPEGQHTGELFF. CDR3 coding DNA: TGCGCCAGCAGCCAAGCGATGGGGGCGCCGGAGGGACAGCACACCGGGGAGCTGTTTTTT.

This chain joins TRBV5-6 and TRBJ2-7, with D possibly matching TRBD1 (6 bases). Germline CDR1 and CDR2: SGHDT and YYEEEE. The CDR3 is 14 residues long. V shed 0 bases and J shed 5 bases, with 12 bases lying between them. The CDR3 is CASSLVRGTHEQYF. Written as DNA, the CDR3 is TGTGCCAGCAGCTTGGTTAGGGGGACCCACGAGCAGTACTTC. The entire variable domain, with the rest obtained from reference TRBV5-6 and TRBJ2-7, is as follows: DAGVTQSPTHLIKTRGQQVTLRCSPKSGHDTVSWYQQALGQGPQFIFQYYEEEERQRGNFPDRFSGHQFPNYSSELNVNALLLGDSALYLCASSLVRGTHEQYFGPGTRLTVT.

This rearrangement joins TRBV14 to TRBJ1-2; no definite D call. The CDR3 has 12 residues. CDR1 is SGHDN and CDR2 is FVKESK in the germline V gene. Trimming took off 4 bases at V and 8 bases at J, with 11 bases between the two ends. The CDR3 here is CASSPVGLGYTF. The CDR3 bases are TGTGCCAGCAGCCCGGTTGGTCTGGGCTACACCTTC. Looking up the rest from reference TRBV14 and TRBJ1-2 gives the full variable domain: EAGVTQFPSHSVIEKGQTVTLRCDPISGHDNLYWYRRVMGKEIKFLLHFVKESKQDESGMPNNRFLAERTGGTYSTLKVQPAELEDSGVYFCASSPVGLGYTFGSGTRLTVV.

CDR3 DNA sequence: TGTGCCAGCACTGACCGGGGATCGGCCTATGGCTACACCTTC. It translates to CASTDRGSAYGYTF. The chain links TRBV2 to TRBJ1-2; D ambiguous. Trimming took 7 bases from V and 4 from J, leaving 16 bases between them. Looked up from germline, CDR1 is SNHLY and CDR2 is FYNNEI. The CDR3 length is 14 residues.

The V call is TRBV7-2, the J call TRBJ1-3; D perhaps matches TRBD1 (6 bases). Trimming left V 5 bases short and J 3 bases short, with 17 bases between. This CDR3 is built from 16 residues. Germline lookup yields CDR1 SGHTA and CDR2 FQGNSA. This chain's CDR3 is CASSRRGTGYGNTIYF. The CDR3 DNA sequence: TGTGCCAGCAGCCGTAGGGGGACGGGATATGGAAACACCATATATTTT.

The CDR3 DNA reads TGTGCCAGCTCACCACGAGGACCATTCACAGATACGCAGTATTTT. Translation gives CASSPRGPFTDTQYF. The V call is TRBV18, the J call TRBJ2-3; the D is unclear. This CDR3 is built from 15 residues. Between the trimmed V and J ends, which lost 1 base and 2 bases, there was a span of 10 bases. CDR1 and CDR2 from the germline V gene are KGHSH and LQKENI.

In this sample, this clone turned up once. This chain joins TRBV19 and TRBJ2-1; 9 bases fit TRBD2. Per the germline V gene, CDR1 is LNHDA and CDR2 is SQIVND (reference sequence). V gave up 5 bases and J gave up 7 bases; unmatched junction bases: 12. The CDR3 is 16 residues long. CDR3 in amino acids: CASSARQREVGNEQFF. The CDR3 bases are TGTGCCAGTAGTGCCCGCCAGCGGGAGGTAGGTAATGAGCAGTTCTTC. The variable domain in full, with the rest retrieved from reference TRBV19 and TRBJ2-1, is DGGITQSPKYLFRKEGQNVTLSCEQNLNHDAMYWYRQDPGQGLRLIYYSQIVNDFQKGDIAEGYSVSREKKESFPLTVTSAQKNPTAFYLCASSARQREVGNEQFFGPGTRLTVL.

The chain links TRBV6-5 to TRBJ1-5, with D maybe TRBD1 (6 bases). CDR3 length: 15 residues. Germline V lookup: CDR1 MNHEY, CDR2 SVGAGI. The V and J ends lost 5 bases and 4 bases respectively, with 15 bases between them. The CDR3 loop is CASSRLRTDNQPQHF. In nucleotides, the CDR3 is TGTGCCAGCAGTCGGTTGCGGACAGATAATCAGCCCCAGCATTTT.